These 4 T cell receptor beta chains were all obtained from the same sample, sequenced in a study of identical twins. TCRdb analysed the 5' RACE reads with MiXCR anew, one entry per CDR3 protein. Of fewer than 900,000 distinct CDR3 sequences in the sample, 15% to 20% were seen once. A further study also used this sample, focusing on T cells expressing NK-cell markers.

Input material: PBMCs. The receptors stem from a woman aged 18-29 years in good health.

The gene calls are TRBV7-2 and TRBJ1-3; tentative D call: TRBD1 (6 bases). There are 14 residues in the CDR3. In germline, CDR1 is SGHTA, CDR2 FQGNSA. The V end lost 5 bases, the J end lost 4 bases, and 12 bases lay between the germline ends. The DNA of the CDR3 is TGTGCCAGCAGCCGAGACAGGCCCGGAAACACCATATATTTT. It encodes CASSRDRPGNTIYF.

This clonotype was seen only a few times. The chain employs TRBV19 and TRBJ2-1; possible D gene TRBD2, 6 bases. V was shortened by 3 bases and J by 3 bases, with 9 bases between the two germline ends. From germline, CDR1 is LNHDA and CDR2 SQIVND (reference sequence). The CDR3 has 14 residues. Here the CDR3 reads CASSIGGVYNEQFF. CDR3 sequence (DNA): TGTGCCAGTAGTATCGGCGGGGTCTACAATGAGCAGTTCTTC.

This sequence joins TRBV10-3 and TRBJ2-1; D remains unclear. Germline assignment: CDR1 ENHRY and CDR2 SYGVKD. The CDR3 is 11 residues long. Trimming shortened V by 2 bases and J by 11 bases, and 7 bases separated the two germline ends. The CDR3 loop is CAISENGQQFF. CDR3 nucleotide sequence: TGTGCCATCAGTGAGAATGGTCAGCAGTTCTTC.

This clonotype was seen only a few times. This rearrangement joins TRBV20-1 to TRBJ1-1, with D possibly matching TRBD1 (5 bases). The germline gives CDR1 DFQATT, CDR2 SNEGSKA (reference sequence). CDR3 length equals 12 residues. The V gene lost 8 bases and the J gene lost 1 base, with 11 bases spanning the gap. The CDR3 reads CSLRRGNTEAFF. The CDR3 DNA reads TGCAGTCTAAGAAGGGGGAACACTGAAGCTTTCTTT.